The T cell receptor beta chain under discussion was sequenced for a study of blood T cell repertoires in COVID-19. In the original processing: Amplifying reference gene primers gave estimates of nucleated cell counts. Assay: immunoSEQ multiplex PCR; the TCRdb copy retains only in-frame clones and omits some. From that table come the V and J calls and clone size; the DNA was used to work out D and trimming. The sample has 200,000 to 250,000 clones, 85% to 90% seen once; the top ten hold approximately 2.8%. Participant age was roughly 18 to 89 years, and participants resided in roughly 25 US areas. Participants' reported clinical history set cohort assignment. The sequence derives from a woman aged 45-65 years in a cohort exposed to, infected with or recovered from COVID-19 (not recorded which). Sequences were obtained from PBMCs or T cells enriched from blood (not recorded which).

The CDR3 spells CASSLDSMNTEAFF. CDR3 in DNA: TGCGCCAGCAGCTTGGACAGTATGAACACTGAAGCTTTCTTT. The genes are TRBV5-1 and TRBJ1-1; D not certain. The CDR3 is 14 amino acids. Germline-derived CDR1 and CDR2 are SGHRS and YFSETQ. V lost 0 bases and J 0 bases, leaving 6 bases between the germline ends.